Following are 32 T cell receptor beta chains from one sample sequenced in a study of control samples from healthy donors and cancer patients. Libraries were prepared by immunoSEQ multiplex PCR; TCRdb keeps only in-frame clonotypes and omits some of them. Of roughly 59,000 clones in the sample, approximately 92% are singletons; the top ten hold approximately 1.5%. Sequenced material: PBMCs. These receptors all come from a man in his forties or fifties with colorectal cancer.

V is TRBV7-8 and J is TRBJ2-5; D gene uncertain. Germline loops: CDR1 SGHVS, CDR2 FQNEAQ. The ends were cut back, 5 bases at V and 1 base at J, with 20 bases in the middle. There are 17 residues in the CDR3. The CDR3 DNA sequence: TGTGCCAGCAGCCCACCACGGGCCCTCACGACCCAAGAGACCCAGTACTTC. This gives the protein CASSPPRALTTQETQYF.

The genes are TRBV7-3 and TRBJ1-2, with 9 nucleotides matching TRBD1. J gave up 8 bases and V 1 base, and 11 bases lay outside the gene matches. The CDR3 covers 16 residues. Germline values: CDR1 SGHTA, CDR2 FQGTGA. CDR3 nucleotide sequence: TGTGCCAGCAGCTTAAAAGGGACAGGGAGGATGGACGGCTACACCTTC. Encoded protein: CASSLKGTGRMDGYTF.

This chain connects TRBV18 to TRBJ2-1, with a possible D match to TRBD2 (5 bases). Trimming removed 3 bases from V and 9 bases from J, with 9 bases in between. The length of the CDR3 is 12 residues. Germline V gene lookup returns CDR1 KGHSH and CDR2 LQKENI. The DNA of the CDR3 is TGTGCCAGCTCACCTGCCGGGGTTGAGCAGTTCTTC. Protein product: CASSPAGVEQFF.

This clone was seen a single time. The chain uses TRBV5-1 and TRBJ1-4; no definite D call. V lost 4 bases to trimming and J lost 5 bases, with 12 bases between them. This CDR3 spans 14 amino acids. From germline, CDR1 is SGHRS and CDR2 YFSETQ. In nucleotides, the CDR3 is TGCGCCAGCAGCCAGGCATTGGGGAATGAAAAACTGTTTTTT. This encodes CASSQALGNEKLFF. Filled out from reference TRBV5-1 and TRBJ1-4, the complete variable domain reads KAGVTQTPRYLIKTRGQQVTLSCSPISGHRSVSWYQQTPGQGLQFLFEYFSETQRNKGNFPGRFSGRQFSNSRSEMNVSTLELGDSALYLCASSQALGNEKLFFGSGTQLSVL.

The V and J genes are TRBV7-8 and TRBJ2-7; D remains ambiguous. The CDR3 length is 14 residues. CDR1 is SGHVS and CDR2 is FQNEAQ in the germline V gene. V lost 4 bases, J lost 3 bases, and 13 bases lay in between. CDR3 bases: TGTGCCAGCAGCTCGGCGGTTCGAGGCTACGAGCAGTACTTC. It encodes CASSSAVRGYEQYF.

The chain couples TRBV6-5 to TRBJ1-3; D is perhaps TRBD1 (5 bases). This CDR3 comprises 15 residues. Germline CDR1 and CDR2: MNHEY and SVGAGI. The V gene lost 6 bases and the J gene lost 3 bases, with 15 bases spanning the gap. CDR3 protein: CASRKEGLGGNTIYF. DNA for the CDR3: TGTGCCAGCAGGAAGGAGGGACTGGGTGGAAACACCATATATTTT.

The gene calls are TRBV19 and TRBJ2-7; 11 positions agree with TRBD1. Trimming took 6 bases from V and 2 from J; bases not matched to a gene: 6. CDR3 length equals 15 residues. Looked up from germline, CDR1 is LNHDA and CDR2 is SQIVND (reference sequence). The chain's CDR3 is CASRDPGQGAYEQYF. CDR3 bases: TGTGCCAGTAGGGACCCGGGACAGGGGGCCTACGAGCAGTACTTC.

The V gene is TRBV5-1, the J gene TRBJ2-4; possibly TRBD1 or TRBD2 for D (5 bases each). The V end lost 4 bases, the J end lost 7 bases, and 18 bases lay between the germline ends. CDR1 and CDR2 (germline): SGHRS, YFSETQ. CDR3 length: 15 residues. The CDR3 here is CASSLEGRVRNIQYF. DNA of the CDR3: TGCGCCAGCAGCCTTGAGGGGCGGGTTAGGAACATTCAGTACTTC.

This chain connects TRBV27 to TRBJ2-7; the match to TRBD1 covers 9 bases. The CDR3 has 16 residues. Trimming at V came to 4 bases and at J to 4 bases, leaving 11 bases not matched to a gene. Germline CDR1 reads MNHEY; CDR2 reads SMNVEV (reference sequence). CDR3: CASSSISGTGRYEQYF. As DNA, the CDR3 is TGTGCCAGCAGTTCTATCTCCGGGACAGGGAGATACGAGCAGTACTTC.

V gene TRBV18 combines with J gene TRBJ2-3; TRBD1 agrees at 8 bases. This CDR3 is built from 14 residues. The germline gives CDR1 KGHSH, CDR2 LQKENI. Trimming removed 8 bases from V and 2 bases from J; junction bases left unmatched: 6. The CDR3 spells CASQQGANTDTQYF. The CDR3 nucleotides are TGTGCCAGCCAGCAGGGGGCGAACACAGATACGCAGTATTTT.

The chain has TRBV5-4 and TRBJ1-2; D is uncertain. Germline V CDR1 and CDR2: SGHNT, YYREEE (reference sequence). There are 16 residues in the CDR3. Trimming removed 0 bases from V and 4 bases from J, with 16 bases in between. As DNA, the CDR3 is TGTGCCAGCAGCTTGGGGAGTACTTGGGGTATCTATGGCTACACCTTC. Translation: CASSLGSTWGIYGYTF.

V and J are TRBV18 and TRBJ1-1; the D is unclear. The germline CDR1 and CDR2 sequences are KGHSH and LQKENI. The CDR3 length is 14 residues. Trimming removed 3 bases at V and 2 bases at J, with 10 bases between. The CDR3 DNA follows: TGTGCCAGCTCACCTCAGAAATATAACACTGAAGCTTTCTTT. Encoded protein: CASSPQKYNTEAFF.

The V call is TRBV3-1 (or the pseudogene TRBV3-2), the J call TRBJ2-5; TRBD2 might be the D (7 bases). V was shortened by 4 bases and J by 1 base, with 19 bases between the two germline ends. The CDR3 is 17 amino acids. Per the germline V gene, CDR1 is LGHDT and CDR2 is YNNKEL (reference sequence). The CDR3 region has the DNA TGTGCCAGCAGCCCCCCGGGTTGGGGGGGGCCCCAAGAGACCCAGTACTTC. This codes for CASSPPGWGGPQETQYF.

This chain uses TRBV11-1 with TRBJ1-3, with 7 bases matching TRBD1. Germline CDR1 SGHAT, CDR2 FQDESV (reference sequence). This CDR3 has 14 residues. After removal of 5 bases from V and 2 bases from J, the junction contained 3 bases not matched to a gene. The CDR3: CASSTGQAGNTIYF. CDR3 nucleotides: TGTGCCAGCAGCACCGGACAGGCTGGAAACACCATATATTTT.

This chain uses TRBV5-1 with TRBJ2-5; 11 positions agree with TRBD1. V was pared by 0 bases and J by 5 bases, with 6 bases of the junction left unmatched. The germline CDR1 and CDR2 sequences are SGHRS and YFSETQ. This CDR3 comprises 16 residues. CDR3 loop: CASSLDGQGAGETQYF. Here the CDR3 DNA reads TGCGCCAGCAGCTTGGATGGACAGGGGGCAGGTGAGACCCAGTACTTC.

This rearrangement joins TRBV30 to TRBJ2-1; 7 bases agree with TRBD2. V lost 4 bases and J lost 8; bases outside the gene matches: 2. The germline CDR1 and CDR2 sequences are GTSNPN and SVGIG (reference sequence). The CDR3 extends over 11 amino acids. DNA of the CDR3: TGTGCCTGGACCGGGGGGTATGAGCAGTTCTTC. This translates into CAWTGGYEQFF. The entire variable domain, with the rest obtained from reference TRBV30 and TRBJ2-1, is as follows: SQTIHQWPATLVQPVGSPLSLECTVEGTSNPNLYWYRQAAGRGLQLLFYSVGIGQISSEVPQNLSASRPQDRQFILSSKKLLLSDSGFYLCAWTGGYEQFFGPGTRLTVL.

This clone was seen a single time. CDR3 amino acids: CASTTGGYEQYF. CDR3 in DNA: TGTGCCAGCACGACAGGGGGCTACGAGCAGTACTTC. This sequence joins TRBV6-5 and TRBJ2-7; TRBD1 matches 9 bases. J gave up 3 bases and V 7 bases, and 1 base lay outside the gene matches. CDR1 and CDR2 from the germline V gene are MNHEY and SVGAGI. The CDR3 totals 12 residues.

This sequence joins TRBV27 and TRBJ1-6, with D maybe TRBD1 (5 bases). Germline V CDR1 and CDR2: MNHEY, SMNVEV (reference sequence). The V gene lost 8 bases and the J gene lost 7 bases, with 18 bases spanning the gap. The CDR3 sequence is 15 residues long. CDR3 in amino acids: CASPTLTGPNSPLHF. The CDR3 region has the DNA TGTGCCAGCCCCACCCTGACGGGACCAAATTCACCCCTCCACTTT.

V gene TRBV5-1 combines with J gene TRBJ1-6; the D is unclear. The V gene lost 0 bases and the J gene lost 8 bases, with 12 bases spanning the gap. The CDR3 length is 15 residues. Germline values: CDR1 SGHRS, CDR2 YFSETQ. The CDR3 DNA is TGCGCCAGCAGCTTGGGCCTCCAACGGGATTCACCCCTCCACTTT. This gives the protein CASSLGLQRDSPLHF.

The chain couples TRBV3-1 (or the pseudogene TRBV3-2) to TRBJ2-1; 9 bases are a match to TRBD2. This CDR3 is 14 amino acids long. After removal of 6 bases from V and 4 bases from J, the junction contained 4 bases not matched to a gene. Germline values: CDR1 LGHDT, CDR2 YNNKEL (reference sequence). The CDR3 loop reads CASRRGGRYNEQFF. The CDR3 bases are TGTGCCAGCAGGCGGGGGGGCCGGTACAATGAGCAGTTCTTC.

This clone was recorded once. This sequence joins TRBV3-1 (or the pseudogene TRBV3-2) and TRBJ2-5; D is ambiguous. Per germline, CDR1 LGHDT and CDR2 YNNKEL (reference sequence). The V and J ends lost 4 bases and 2 bases respectively, with 14 bases between them. The CDR3 is made up of 15 amino acids. Here the CDR3 reads CASSLRFREQETQYF. For the CDR3, the DNA is TGTGCCAGCAGCCTAAGATTTAGGGAACAAGAGACCCAGTACTTC.

CDR3 bases: TGTGCCAGCAGCGTAGCGGCAGCCGTCACCTACGAGCAGTACTTC. Its protein is CASSVAAAVTYEQYF. The chain couples TRBV9 to TRBJ2-7; D unclear. V was cut by 0 bases and J by 2 bases, with 12 bases left in between. CDR3 size: 15 residues. Germline CDR1 SGDLS, CDR2 YYNGEE.

CDR3 DNA sequence: TGTGCCAGCAAGACAGGGAAGGCCACAGATACGCAGTATTTT. Protein sequence: CASKTGKATDTQYF. The chain recombines TRBV7-9 with TRBJ2-3; 7 bases line up with TRBD1. V gave up 7 bases and J gave up 2 bases; unmatched junction bases: 6. This CDR3 has 14 residues. Per germline, CDR1 SEHNR and CDR2 FQNEAQ (reference sequence).

This chain uses TRBV6-5 with TRBJ2-2, with D unclear. V lost 0 bases and J lost 9, with 5 bases in between. The CDR3 consists of 12 residues. Germline V gives CDR1 MNHEY, CDR2 SVGAGI. CDR3 region: CASSYSTRELFF. The CDR3 region has the DNA TGTGCCAGCAGTTACTCGACACGGGAGCTGTTTTTT.

This chain links TRBV9 with TRBJ1-1; the match to TRBD1 covers 8 bases. CDR1 is SGDLS and CDR2 is YYNGEE in the germline V gene. CDR3 length equals 14 residues. With 3 bases clipped from V and 1 base from J, the junction kept 2 bases outside the gene matches. DNA of the CDR3: TGTGCCAGCAGCGGGACAGGGAGGAACACTGAAGCTTTCTTT. Translating gives CASSGTGRNTEAFF.

The rearrangement links TRBV5-5 to TRBJ1-5; weak D call: TRBD1 (5 bases). The CDR3 runs 17 residues. Trimming took off 4 bases at V and 0 bases at J, with 17 bases between the two ends. In germline, CDR1 is SGHKS, CDR2 YYEKEE (reference sequence). The CDR3 DNA reads as TGTGCCAGCAGCCTAGGCCCAGGGACGAGTAGCAATCAGCCCCAGCATTTT. This translates into CASSLGPGTSSNQPQHF.

The rearrangement uses TRBV5-6 and TRBJ1-2, with 7 nucleotides matching TRBD1. The CDR3 covers 15 residues. V gave up 0 bases and J gave up 4 bases; unmatched junction bases: 6. Germline lookup yields CDR1 SGHDT and CDR2 YYEEEE. CDR3 DNA sequence: TGTGCCAGCAGCTTGGTGCAGGGGGGAATCTATGGCTACACCTTC. Its protein is CASSLVQGGIYGYTF.

The rearrangement uses TRBV5-6 and TRBJ1-1, with unresolved D. Per germline, CDR1 SGHDT and CDR2 YYEEEE. Trimming shortened V by 5 bases and J by 2 bases, and 13 bases separated the two germline ends. This CDR3 has 14 amino acids. CDR3 in DNA: TGTGCCAGCAGGTGGTATGAAATAAACACTGAAGCTTTCTTT. This codes for CASRWYEINTEAFF.

The chain's CDR3 is CASSPRSSGANVLTF. CDR3 in DNA: TGTGCCAGCAGCCCTAGAAGCTCTGGGGCCAACGTCCTGACTTTC. The chain is built from TRBV11-3 and TRBJ2-6; D is unresolved. Trimming shortened V by 5 bases and J by 0 bases, and 8 bases separated the two germline ends. Germline values: CDR1 SGHNT, CDR2 YENEEA. CDR3 size: 15 residues.

The V call is TRBV11-2, the J call TRBJ2-7, with TRBD1 matching 11 bases. V shed 2 bases and J 2 bases; nucleotides not matched to a gene: 2. The CDR3 extends over 15 amino acids. The V gene's germline CDR1 is SGHAT and CDR2 FQNNGV. The CDR3 nucleotides are TGTGCCAGCAGCTTAATGGGACAGGGGGCCTACGAGCAGTACTTC. As protein: CASSLMGQGAYEQYF.

J is TRBJ1-6 and V is TRBV9, with D maybe TRBD1 (5 bases). V shed 3 bases and J shed 9 bases, with 16 bases lying between them. The CDR3 loop spans 15 amino acids. Germline loops: CDR1 SGDLS, CDR2 YYNGEE. The CDR3 DNA sequence: TGTGCCAGCAGCGCGAGTCGGGGGGACCGTTCACCCCTCCACTTT. Protein product: CASSASRGDRSPLHF.

This sequence joins TRBV18 and TRBJ2-3; D unclear. Looked up from germline, CDR1 is KGHSH and CDR2 is LQKENI. CDR3 length: 15 residues. Trimming pared 5 bases from V and 2 bases from J, leaving 14 bases between. The CDR3 DNA reads as TGTGCCAGCTCAGCGACACGGGTCCTCACAGATACGCAGTATTTT. This encodes CASSATRVLTDTQYF.